These 8 T cell receptor beta chains originate from one sample sequenced in a study of T cell responses to AZD1222 COVID-19 vaccine. Assay used: immunoSEQ multiplex PCR; TCRdb lists only in-frame clones, some missing. The sample lists fewer than 200,000 clones, roughly 91% seen once, with about 24% in the top ten. Sequenced material: peripheral blood, taken 28 days after the second AZD1222 dose. The receptor source for this set is an adult who received the AZD1222 COVID-19 vaccine.

The chain couples TRBV9 to TRBJ2-3; 7 bases align to TRBD2. Per germline, CDR1 SGDLS and CDR2 YYNGEE. The CDR3 contains 15 residues. V was clipped by 4 bases and J by 2 bases; unmatched bases: 7. Written as DNA, the CDR3 is TGTGCCAGCAGCCCAGGACTAGTTTCCACAGATACGCAGTATTTT. Translated: CASSPGLVSTDTQYF.

The chain combines TRBV18 with TRBJ1-2; D gene ambiguous. CDR1 is KGHSH and CDR2 is LQKENI in the germline V gene. This CDR3 is 13 amino acids long. V lost 4 bases, J lost 1 base, and 7 bases lay in between. CDR3 coding DNA: TGTGCCAGCTCACGGTCGGATAACTATGGCTACACCTTC. As protein: CASSRSDNYGYTF.

The chain couples TRBV28 to TRBJ2-2, with D perhaps matching TRBD1 (6 bases). The CDR3 covers 17 residues. Germline lookup yields CDR1 MDHEN and CDR2 SYDVKM. The V and J ends lost 8 bases and 6 bases respectively, with 25 bases between them. CDR3 amino acids: CASAMQQGTEWAGELFF. CDR3 nucleotides: TGTGCCAGCGCAATGCAGCAGGGGACGGAGTGGGCCGGGGAGCTGTTTTTT.

This clone was counted a single time. The chain uses TRBV29-1 and TRBJ2-1, with 9 nucleotides matching TRBD2. Germline loops: CDR1 SQVTM, CDR2 ANQGSEA. The CDR3 length is 16 residues. V lost 1 base and J lost 4; bases outside the gene matches: 8. Written as DNA, the CDR3 is TGCAGCGTTGAAGGGGGCATAGCGGGAGTTTACAATGAGCAGTTCTTC. This translates into CSVEGGIAGVYNEQFF.

This clone has more than one count but fewer than ten. V gene TRBV27 combines with J gene TRBJ2-2; no clear D gene. The germline V gene has CDR1 MNHEY and CDR2 SMNVEV (reference sequence). V lost 2 bases to trimming and J lost 2 bases, with 0 bases between them. The CDR3 consists of 12 residues. As DNA, the CDR3 is TGTGCCAGCAGTTTAAACACCGGGGAGCTGTTTTTT. This sequence encodes CASSLNTGELFF.

The genes are TRBV9 and TRBJ2-1; 11 bases map to TRBD2. From germline, CDR1 is SGDLS and CDR2 YYNGEE. CDR3 length equals 17 residues. Unmatched junction bases numbered 10, after V lost 4 bases and J lost 4 bases. This chain's CDR3 is CASSSAGGTSGYNEQFF. The CDR3 region has the DNA TGTGCCAGCAGCTCCGCGGGGGGGACTAGCGGATACAATGAGCAGTTCTTC.

A word on this clone: The same CDR3 is also encoded by other DNA sequences in this sample. CDR3 protein: CASSFGLGETQYF. The CDR3 DNA is TGTGCCAGCAGCTTCGGACTAGGAGAGACCCAGTACTTC. The V gene is TRBV7-3, the J gene TRBJ2-5, with 7 bases aligning to TRBD2. The CDR3 is made up of 13 amino acids. J lost 4 bases, V lost 3 bases, and 2 bases had no gene match. Germline CDR1 reads SGHTA; CDR2 reads FQGTGA.

This rearrangement joins TRBV7-8 to TRBJ1-4; 9 bases line up with TRBD1. From germline, CDR1 is SGHVS and CDR2 FQNEAQ. The CDR3 contains 15 residues. V shed 2 bases and J 7 bases; nucleotides not matched to a gene: 5. The CDR3 DNA reads as TGTGCCAGCAGCTTACAGTCGGGACAGGGTGAAAAACTGTTTTTT. Its protein is CASSLQSGQGEKLFF.